The present TCR beta chain was sequenced within a study of cytomegalovirus exposure and HLA in healthy donors. The study, taken as a whole, reports: There were some public TCRs occurring in many donors, but most TCR sequences were rare.

V was shortened by 1 base and J by 1 base, with 14 bases between the two germline ends. The CDR3 consists of 16 residues. CDR1 is SGHDT and CDR2 is YYEEEE in the germline V gene. Concerning this clone: Its antigen is not known.

Clones were read by immunoSEQ multiplex PCR, and TCRdb kept only the in-frame ones, dropping some. The sample holds about 330,000 clones, approximately 90% seen once. The J gene is TRBJ2-5, the V gene TRBV5-6; no reliable D call. The origin of this receptor is a woman younger than 45 in good health and CMV-seropositive. The sequencing input was PBMCs. This CDR3 is CASSLWQVGVQETQYF. CDR3 in DNA: TGTGCCAGCAGCTTGTGGCAGGTTGGGGTCCAAGAGACCCAGTACTTC.